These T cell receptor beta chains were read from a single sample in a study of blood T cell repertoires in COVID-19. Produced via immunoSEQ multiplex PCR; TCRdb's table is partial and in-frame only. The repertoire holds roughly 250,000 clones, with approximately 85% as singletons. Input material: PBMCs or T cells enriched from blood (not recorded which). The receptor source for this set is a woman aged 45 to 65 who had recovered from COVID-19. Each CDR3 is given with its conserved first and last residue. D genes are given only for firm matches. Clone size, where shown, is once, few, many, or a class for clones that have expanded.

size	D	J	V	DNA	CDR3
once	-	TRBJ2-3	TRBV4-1	TGCGCCAGCAGCCACACAACGGGGGATACGCAGTATTTT	CASSHTTGDTQYF
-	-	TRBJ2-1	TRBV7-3	TGTGCCAGCAGCCTCGATGGGCGACGGCGTGAGCAGTTCTTC	CASSLDGRRREQFF
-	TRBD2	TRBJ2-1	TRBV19	TGTGCCAGTAGTCCTGGACTAGCGGGAGTAAGTGAGCAGTTCTTC	CASSPGLAGVSEQFF
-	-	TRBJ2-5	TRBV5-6	TGTGCCAGCAGCTTAGGGGATAGGGAGACCCAGTACTTC	CASSLGDRETQYF
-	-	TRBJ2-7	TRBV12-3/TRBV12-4	TGTGCCAGCAGTTCACACTCCTACGAGCAGTACTTC	CASSSHSYEQYF
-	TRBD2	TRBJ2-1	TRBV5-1	TGCGCCGCAGGGAGGGGACCCTCCTACAATGAGCAGTTCTTC	CAAGRGPSYNEQFF
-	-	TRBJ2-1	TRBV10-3	TGTGCCATCAGGGATGGAACGGGTAGATCCTACAATGAGCAGTTCTTC	CAIRDGTGRSYNEQFF
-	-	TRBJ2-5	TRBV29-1	TGCAGCGTTGTTCGGGGTTTGGAGACCCAGTACTTC	CSVVRGLETQYF
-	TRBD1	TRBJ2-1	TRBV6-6	TGTGCCAGCAGTTACTCGACAGGGGCGCGGCATGAGCAGTTCTTC	CASSYSTGARHEQFF
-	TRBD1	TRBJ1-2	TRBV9	TGTGCCAGCAGCTCACCGGGACAGATGATACACTTC	CASSSPGQMIHF
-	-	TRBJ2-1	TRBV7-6	TGTGCCAGCAGCGCGGACAGTGAGGGATACAATGAGCAGTTCTTC	CASSADSEGYNEQFF
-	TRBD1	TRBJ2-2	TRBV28	TGTGCCAGCAGTACTCGGGACAGGGGGCGGGCCGGGGAGCTGTTTTTT	CASSTRDRGRAGELFF
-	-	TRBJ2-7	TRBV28	TGTGCCAGCAGTTTACGGCAGGGCCACGAGCAGTACTTC	CASSLRQGHEQYF
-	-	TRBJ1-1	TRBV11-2	TGTGCCAGCGGTTTACCGGTCCGGAACACTGAAGCTTTCTTT	CASGLPVRNTEAFF
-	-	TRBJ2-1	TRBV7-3	TGTGCCAGCAGCGCCGGACTACACAATGAGCAGTTCTTC	CASSAGLHNEQFF
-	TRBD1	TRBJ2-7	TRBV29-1	TGCAGCGTCGCCCGGACAGGGCGCGAGCAGTACTTC	CSVARTGREQYF
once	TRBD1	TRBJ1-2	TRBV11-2	TGTGCCAGCAGCTTAGACGGAGGGACAGGGTCTGGCTACACCTTC	CASSLDGGTGSGYTF
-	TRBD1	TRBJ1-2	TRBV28	TGTGCCAGCACTCCAACCCCCGGACAGGGATCTAATGGCTACACCTTC	CASTPTPGQGSNGYTF
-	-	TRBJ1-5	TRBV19	TGTGCCAGTAGTATTCAGGGTTCAAATCAGCCCCAGCATTTT	CASSIQGSNQPQHF
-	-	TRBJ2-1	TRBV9	TGTGCCAGCAGCAGGGCGGGCGGAGACTACAATGAGCAGTTCTTC	CASSRAGGDYNEQFF
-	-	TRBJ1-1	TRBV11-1	TGTGCCAGCAGCTTAGGAGGGGGTGAAGCTTTCTTT	CASSLGGGEAFF
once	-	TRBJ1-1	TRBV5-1	TGCGCCAGCAGCTCGTCGGGGGATCGCAGACCTACTGAAGCTTTCTTT	CASSSSGDRRPTEAFF
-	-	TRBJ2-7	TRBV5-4	TGTGCCAGCAGCGATACAGATTACGAGCAGTACTTC	CASSDTDYEQYF
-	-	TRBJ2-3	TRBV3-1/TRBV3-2	TGTGCCAGCAGCCACGTTGCAGATACGCAGTATTTT	CASSHVADTQYF
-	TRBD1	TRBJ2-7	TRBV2	TGTGCCAGCAGGGGACAGGGGGATTCCTACGAGCAGTACTTC	CASRGQGDSYEQYF
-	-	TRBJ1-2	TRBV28	TGTGCCAGCAGTGTGGATGACTCCTATGGCTACACCTTC	CASSVDDSYGYTF
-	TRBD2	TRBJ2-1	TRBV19	TGTGCCAGTAGTAGGAGCGGGAGGGCCAGGGATGAGCAGTTCTTC	CASSRSGRARDEQFF
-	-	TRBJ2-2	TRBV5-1	TGCGCCAGCAGTTACGATTTACGCAGGGTTTCGAACACCGGGGAGCTGTTTTTT	CASSYDLRRVSNTGELFF
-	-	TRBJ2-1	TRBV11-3	TGTGCCAGCAGCTGGGGCTCTGGAACCTACAATGAGCAGTTCTTC	CASSWGSGTYNEQFF
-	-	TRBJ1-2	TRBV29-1	TGCAGCGTTGGTATATCGGACAGACCAAGGAGCACCTTC	CSVGISDRPRSTF
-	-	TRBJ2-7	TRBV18	TGTGCCAGCTCACGTATCACGAGGGGGACCTATGGGACCTACGAGCAGTACTTC	CASSRITRGTYGTYEQYF
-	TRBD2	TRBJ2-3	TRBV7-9	TGTGCCAGCAGTCCTTCTAGCGGGAGGGCCGAACGCGGAGATACGCAGTATTTT	CASSPSSGRAERGDTQYF
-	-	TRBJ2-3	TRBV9	TGTGCCAGCAGCGTACGGGGTAGCACAGATACGCAGTATTTT	CASSVRGSTDTQYF
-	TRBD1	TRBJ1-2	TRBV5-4	TGTGCCAGCAGCTGGCCGGGACAGGGGATCTATGGCTACACCTTC	CASSWPGQGIYGYTF
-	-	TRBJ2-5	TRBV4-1	TGCGCCAGCAGCCAAGGGGTACAGACCCAAGAGACCCAGTACTTC	CASSQGVQTQETQYF
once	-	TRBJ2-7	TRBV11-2	TGTGCCAGCAGCCCGGGGGACAGCCTCTACGAGCAGTACTTC	CASSPGDSLYEQYF
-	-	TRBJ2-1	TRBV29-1	TGCAGCGTTGAGGGCGGGAATACGAATGAGCAGTTCTTC	CSVEGGNTNEQFF
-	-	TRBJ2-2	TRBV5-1	TGCGCCAGCAGCGGGGGACAAGCCACCGGGGAGCTGTTTTTT	CASSGGQATGELFF
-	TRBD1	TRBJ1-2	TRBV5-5	TGTGCCAGCAGCTCGGGGACAGGGGATACTAACTATGGCTACACCTTC	CASSSGTGDTNYGYTF
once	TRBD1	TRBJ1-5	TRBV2	TGTGCCAGCGCCACTGGACAGGGTCGCAATCAGCCCCAGCATTTT	CASATGQGRNQPQHF
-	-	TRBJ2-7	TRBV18	TGTGCCAGCTTACTCTACGAGCAGTACTTC	CASLLYEQYF
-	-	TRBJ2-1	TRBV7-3	TGTGCCAGCAGCCTAGGACTCGACAATGAGCAGTTCTTC	CASSLGLDNEQFF
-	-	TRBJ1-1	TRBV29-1	TGCAGCGTTCGGGAAGGCTCTTACACTGAAGCTTTCTTT	CSVREGSYTEAFF
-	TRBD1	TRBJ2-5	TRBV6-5	TGTGCCACCAAAACAGGGGGTGCGGAGACCCAGTACTTC	CATKTGGAETQYF
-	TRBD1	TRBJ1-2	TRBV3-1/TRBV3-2	TGTGCCAGCAGCCGTATTGACAGGGAAGGGGAGGCCTTC	CASSRIDREGEAF
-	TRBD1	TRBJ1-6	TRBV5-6	TGTGCCAGCAGCTTGTTCACAGGGGGCGAGGGGGGTTCACCCCTCCACTTT	CASSLFTGGEGGSPLHF
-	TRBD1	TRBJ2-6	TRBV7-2	TGTGCCAGCAGAGCTAGGGGACAGGGTAGCCCCGGGGCCAACGTTCTGACTTTC	CASRARGQGSPGANVLTF
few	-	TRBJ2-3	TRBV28	TGTGCCAGCAGTTTACTGGCGGCTAGCACAGATACGCAGTATTTT	CASSLLAASTDTQYF
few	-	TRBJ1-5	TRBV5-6	TGTGCCAGCAGCTTCGGGGTAAGCAATCAGCCCCAGCATTTT	CASSFGVSNQPQHF
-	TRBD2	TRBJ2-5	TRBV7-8	TGTGCCAGCAGCTTAGAGGTGGTGGGACTAGCGGGAGGGGAGACCCAGTACTTC	CASSLEVVGLAGGETQYF
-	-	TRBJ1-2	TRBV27	TGTGCCAGCAGTTTGACGCAGCGGGGATCACCCTATGGCTACACCTTC	CASSLTQRGSPYGYTF
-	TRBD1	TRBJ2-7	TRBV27	TGTGCCAGCAGTCAAGGACAGGGGCTTCCCTACGAGCAGTACTTC	CASSQGQGLPYEQYF
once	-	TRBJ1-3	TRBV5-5	TGTGCCAGCAGCTTTGGGGCGCAGGGCTCCTCTGGAAACACCATATATTTT	CASSFGAQGSSGNTIYF
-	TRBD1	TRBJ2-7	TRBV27	TGTGCCAGCAGGAGAACAGGGGCGAACTACGAGCAGTACTTC	CASRRTGANYEQYF
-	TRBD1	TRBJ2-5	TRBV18	TGTGCCAGCTCACCATCGGACAGGGGGGAGACCCAGTACTTC	CASSPSDRGETQYF
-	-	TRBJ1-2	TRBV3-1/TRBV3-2	TGTGCCAGCAGCTGGCAGGCAAACTATGGCTACACCTTC	CASSWQANYGYTF
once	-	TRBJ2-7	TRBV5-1	TGCGCCAGCAGCGCGGCAGGGGTGAGGGACGAGCAGTACTTC	CASSAAGVRDEQYF